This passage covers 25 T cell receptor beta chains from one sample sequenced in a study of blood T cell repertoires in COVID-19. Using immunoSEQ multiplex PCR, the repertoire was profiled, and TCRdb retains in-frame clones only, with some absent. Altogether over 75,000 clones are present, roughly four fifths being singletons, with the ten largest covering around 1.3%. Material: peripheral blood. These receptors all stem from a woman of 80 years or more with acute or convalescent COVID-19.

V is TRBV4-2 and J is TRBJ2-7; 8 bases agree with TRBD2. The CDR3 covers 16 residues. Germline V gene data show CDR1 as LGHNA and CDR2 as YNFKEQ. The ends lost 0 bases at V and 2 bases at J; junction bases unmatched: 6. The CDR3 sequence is CASSQEEGAGAYEQYF. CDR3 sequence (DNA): TGTGCCAGCAGCCAAGAGGAGGGAGCGGGGGCCTACGAGCAGTACTTC.

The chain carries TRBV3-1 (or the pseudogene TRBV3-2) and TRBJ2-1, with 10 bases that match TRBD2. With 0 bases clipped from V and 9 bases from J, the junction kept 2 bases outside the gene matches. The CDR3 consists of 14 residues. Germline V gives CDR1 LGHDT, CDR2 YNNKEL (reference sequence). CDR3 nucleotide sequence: TGTGCCAGCAGCCAAGAACTAGCGGGGTTTGAGCAGTTCTTC. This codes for CASSQELAGFEQFF.

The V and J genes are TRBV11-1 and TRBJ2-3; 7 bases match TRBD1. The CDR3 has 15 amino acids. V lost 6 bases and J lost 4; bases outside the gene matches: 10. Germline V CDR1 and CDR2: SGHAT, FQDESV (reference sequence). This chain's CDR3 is CASSSDRAQADTQYF. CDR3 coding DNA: TGTGCCAGCAGTTCTGACAGGGCACAGGCAGATACGCAGTATTTT.

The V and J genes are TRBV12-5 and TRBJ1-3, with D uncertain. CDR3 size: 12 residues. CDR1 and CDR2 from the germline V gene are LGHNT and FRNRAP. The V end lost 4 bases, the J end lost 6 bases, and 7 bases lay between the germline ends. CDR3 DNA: TGTGCTAGTGGTTCGGGAGTAAACACCATATATTTT. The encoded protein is CASGSGVNTIYF.

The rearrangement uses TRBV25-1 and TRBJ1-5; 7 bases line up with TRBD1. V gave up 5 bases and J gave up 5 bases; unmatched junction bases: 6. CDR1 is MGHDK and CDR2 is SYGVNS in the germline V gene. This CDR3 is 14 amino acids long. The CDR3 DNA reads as TGTGCCAGCAGTCAGACAGGGCGGGATCAGCCCCAGCATTTT. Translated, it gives CASSQTGRDQPQHF.

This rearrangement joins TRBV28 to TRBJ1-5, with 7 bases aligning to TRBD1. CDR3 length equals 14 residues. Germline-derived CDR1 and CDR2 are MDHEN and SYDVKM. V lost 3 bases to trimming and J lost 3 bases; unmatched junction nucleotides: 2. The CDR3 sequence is CASSFTGVNQPQHF. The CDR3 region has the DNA TGTGCCAGCAGTTTTACAGGGGTCAATCAGCCCCAGCATTTT.

CDR3 sequence (DNA): TGTGCCAGCAGCTTAGAGGGCGGACAGGGCTACGAGCAGTACTTC. Translation gives CASSLEGGQGYEQYF. This chain connects TRBV11-2 to TRBJ2-7, with 8 bases matching TRBD1. The CDR3 consists of 15 residues. Germline V gives CDR1 SGHAT, CDR2 FQNNGV. The V and J ends lost 0 bases and 3 bases, in that order; junction bases with no gene match: 4.

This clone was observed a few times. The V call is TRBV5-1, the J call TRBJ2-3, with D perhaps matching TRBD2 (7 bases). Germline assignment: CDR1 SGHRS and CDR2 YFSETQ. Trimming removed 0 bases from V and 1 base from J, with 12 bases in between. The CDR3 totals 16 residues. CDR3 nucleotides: TGCGCCAGCAGCTTGGGGCGGGGGCAAGGCACAGATACGCAGTATTTT. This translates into CASSLGRGQGTDTQYF. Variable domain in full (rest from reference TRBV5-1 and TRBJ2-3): KAGVTQTPRYLIKTRGQQVTLSCSPISGHRSVSWYQQTPGQGLQFLFEYFSETQRNKGNFPGRFSGRQFSNSRSEMNVSTLELGDSALYLCASSLGRGQGTDTQYFGPGTRLTVL.

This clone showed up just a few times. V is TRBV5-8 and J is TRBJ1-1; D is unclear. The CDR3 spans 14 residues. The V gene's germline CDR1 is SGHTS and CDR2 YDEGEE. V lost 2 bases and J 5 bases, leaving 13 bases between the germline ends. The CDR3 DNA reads TGTGCCAGCAGCTTCCTACAGAGGAGGACTGAAGCTTTCTTT. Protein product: CASSFLQRRTEAFF.

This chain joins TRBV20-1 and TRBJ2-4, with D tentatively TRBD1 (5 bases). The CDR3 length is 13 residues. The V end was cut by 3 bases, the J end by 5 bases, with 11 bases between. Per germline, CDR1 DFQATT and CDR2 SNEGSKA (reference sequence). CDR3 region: CSASTGGENIQYF. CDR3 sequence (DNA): TGCAGTGCTAGTACAGGCGGAGAAAACATTCAGTACTTC.

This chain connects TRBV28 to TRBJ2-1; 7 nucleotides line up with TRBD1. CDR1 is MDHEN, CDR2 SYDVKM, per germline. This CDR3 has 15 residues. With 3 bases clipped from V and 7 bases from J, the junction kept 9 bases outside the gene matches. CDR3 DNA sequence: TGTGCCAGCAGTTTTAGGACAGGTAGGAAGAATGAGCAGTTCTTC. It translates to CASSFRTGRKNEQFF.

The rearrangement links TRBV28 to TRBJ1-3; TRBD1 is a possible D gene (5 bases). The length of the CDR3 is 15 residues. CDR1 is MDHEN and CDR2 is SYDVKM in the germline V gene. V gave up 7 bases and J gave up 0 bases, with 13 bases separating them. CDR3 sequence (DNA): TGTGCCAGCACCACCGGGGGTTTCTCTGGAAACACCATATATTTT. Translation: CASTTGGFSGNTIYF.

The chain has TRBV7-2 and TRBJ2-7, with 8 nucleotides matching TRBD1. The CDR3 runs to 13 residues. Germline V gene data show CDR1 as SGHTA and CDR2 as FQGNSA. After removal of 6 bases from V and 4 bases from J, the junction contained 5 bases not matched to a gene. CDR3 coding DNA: TGTGCCAGCAGTCCCAGACAGGGGTACGAGCAGTACTTC. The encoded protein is CASSPRQGYEQYF.

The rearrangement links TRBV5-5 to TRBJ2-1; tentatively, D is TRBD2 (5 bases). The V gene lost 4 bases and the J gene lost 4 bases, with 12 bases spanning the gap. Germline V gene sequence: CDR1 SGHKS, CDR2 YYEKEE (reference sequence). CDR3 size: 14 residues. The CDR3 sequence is CASSRDLQYNEQFF. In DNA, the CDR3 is TGTGCCAGCAGCCGGGATCTACAGTACAATGAGCAGTTCTTC.

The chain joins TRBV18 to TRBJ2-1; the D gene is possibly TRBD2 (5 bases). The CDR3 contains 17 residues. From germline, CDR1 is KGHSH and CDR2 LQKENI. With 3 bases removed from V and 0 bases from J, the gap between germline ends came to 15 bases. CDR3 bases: TGTGCCAGCTCACCGCCCTGGTCTGGGAGCTCCTACAATGAGCAGTTCTTC. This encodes CASSPPWSGSSYNEQFF.

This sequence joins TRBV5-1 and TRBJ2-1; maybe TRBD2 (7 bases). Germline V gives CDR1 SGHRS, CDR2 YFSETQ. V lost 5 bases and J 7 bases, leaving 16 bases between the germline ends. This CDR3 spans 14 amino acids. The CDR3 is CASSRGEGANEQFF. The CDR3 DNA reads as TGCGCCAGCAGTAGGGGGGAGGGTGCGAATGAGCAGTTCTTC.

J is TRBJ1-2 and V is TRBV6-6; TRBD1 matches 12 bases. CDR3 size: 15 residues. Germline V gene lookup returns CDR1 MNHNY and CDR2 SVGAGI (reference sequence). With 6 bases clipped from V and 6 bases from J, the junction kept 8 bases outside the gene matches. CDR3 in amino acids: CASRGQGALVNGYTF. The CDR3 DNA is TGTGCCAGCAGGGGACAGGGGGCGCTTGTTAATGGCTACACCTTC.

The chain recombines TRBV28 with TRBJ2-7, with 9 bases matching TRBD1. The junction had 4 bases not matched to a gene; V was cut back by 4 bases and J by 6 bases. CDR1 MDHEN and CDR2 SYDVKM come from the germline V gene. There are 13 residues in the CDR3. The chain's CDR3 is CASSSGQGGEQYF. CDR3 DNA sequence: TGTGCCAGCAGTTCGGGACAGGGAGGCGAGCAGTACTTC.

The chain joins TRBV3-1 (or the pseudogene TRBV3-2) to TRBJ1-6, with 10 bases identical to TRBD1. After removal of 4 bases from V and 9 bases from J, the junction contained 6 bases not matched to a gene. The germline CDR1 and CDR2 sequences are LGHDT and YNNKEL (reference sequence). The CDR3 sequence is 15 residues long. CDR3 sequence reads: CASSPRDRGFSPLHF. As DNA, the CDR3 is TGTGCCAGCAGCCCTCGGGACAGGGGCTTTTCACCCCTCCACTTT.

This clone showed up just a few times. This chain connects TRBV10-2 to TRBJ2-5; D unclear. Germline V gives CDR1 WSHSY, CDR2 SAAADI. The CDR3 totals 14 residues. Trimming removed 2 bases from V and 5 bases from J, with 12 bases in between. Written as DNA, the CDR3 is TGCGCCAGCAGTGAGATCCGGGTGTGGGAGACCCAGTACTTC. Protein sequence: CASSEIRVWETQYF.

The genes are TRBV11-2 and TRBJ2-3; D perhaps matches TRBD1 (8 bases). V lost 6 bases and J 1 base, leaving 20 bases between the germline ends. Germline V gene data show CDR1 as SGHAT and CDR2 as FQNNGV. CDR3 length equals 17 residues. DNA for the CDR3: TGTGCCAGCAGTTGGAGCCGACAGGGGAGGGGCACAGATACGCAGTATTTT. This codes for CASSWSRQGRGTDTQYF.

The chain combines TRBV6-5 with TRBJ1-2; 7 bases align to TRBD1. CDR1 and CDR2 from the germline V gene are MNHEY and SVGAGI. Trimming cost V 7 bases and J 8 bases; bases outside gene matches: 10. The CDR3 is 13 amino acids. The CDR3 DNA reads TGTGCCAGCAACCCTAGACAGGGCCAAGGCTACACCTTC. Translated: CASNPRQGQGYTF.

This chain's CDR3 is CASSTNLAGNQETQYF. The CDR3 region has the DNA TGCGCCAGCAGCACAAATTTAGCGGGGAACCAAGAGACCCAGTACTTC. The chain employs TRBV4-1 and TRBJ2-5, with 8 bases lining up with TRBD2. The CDR3 has 16 residues. After removal of 5 bases from V and 0 bases from J, the junction contained 8 bases not matched to a gene. Per the germline V gene, CDR1 is MGHRA and CDR2 is YSYEKL.

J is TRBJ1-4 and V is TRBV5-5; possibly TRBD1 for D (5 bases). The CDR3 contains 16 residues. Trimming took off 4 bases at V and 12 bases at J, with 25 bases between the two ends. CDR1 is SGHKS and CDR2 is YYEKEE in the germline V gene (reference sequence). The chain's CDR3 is CASSPGGGNRARELFF. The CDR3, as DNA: TGTGCCAGCAGCCCCGGGGGGGGAAACCGGGCCAGGGAACTGTTTTTT.

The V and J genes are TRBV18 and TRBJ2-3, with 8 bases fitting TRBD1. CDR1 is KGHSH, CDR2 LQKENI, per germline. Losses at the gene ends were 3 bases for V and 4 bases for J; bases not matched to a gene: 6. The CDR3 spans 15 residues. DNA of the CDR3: TGTGCCAGCTCACCTGGGCAGGGGGCATCAGATACGCAGTATTTT. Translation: CASSPGQGASDTQYF.